Listed below are T cell receptor beta chains from one sample, sequenced in a study of blood T cell repertoires in COVID-19. Libraries were prepared by immunoSEQ multiplex PCR; TCRdb keeps only in-frame clonotypes and omits some of them. This sample carries a few hundred thousand clones, roughly nine tenths of them seen once, and the ten largest clones take 0.86%. Specimen: PBMCs or T cells enriched from blood (not recorded which). These receptors came from a woman aged 40 to 50 who had been exposed to COVID-19. Each CDR3 is given with its conserved first and last residue. Fields, in order: V gene, CDR3 protein.

TRBV2	CASSEVPQGYTDTQYF
TRBV9	CASSLSEGVYNEQFF
TRBV24-1	CATSDSQRRQPQHF
TRBV19	CASSQQGYTEAFF
TRBV5-6	CASSFGTAGYEQYF
TRBV7-2	CASSFWRGNTEAFF
TRBV24-1	CATSGLGASGGYTF
TRBV2	CASRIRTAGGELFF
TRBV7-2	CASSLVATSVYEQYF
TRBV5-1	CASSLGGQDQPQHF
TRBV19	CASTLQGGDFGPRMNTEAFF
TRBV7-2	CASSLASRDSPLHF
TRBV6-6	CASTRQGVGSSYNSPLHF
TRBV19	CASSKQGTGANVLTF
TRBV21-1	CATLRHTDTQYF
TRBV4-3	CASSQRQGSNYGYTF
TRBV14	CASSPLGEGGSYEQYF
TRBV12-3/TRBV12-4	CASSFRQGAGYTF
TRBV19	CASSVGGVNTEAFF
TRBV19	CASSIDGPAGGLDTQYF
TRBV2	CASRQVEGYTF
TRBV27	CASSLYGSGGPTDTQYF
TRBV3-1/TRBV3-2	CASSQLAVVNEQFF
TRBV19	CASNGYRTQGYGYTF
TRBV24-1	CATSDLPGGKDEQFF
TRBV7-3	CASSLTGGATQPQHF
TRBV2	CASSEAGRDTQYF
TRBV27	CASSFGQGTGYNEQFF
TRBV5-6	CASSEGGYNEQFF
TRBV3-1/TRBV3-2	CASSPHREMYSGNTIYF
TRBV7-9	CASSATYEQYF
TRBV11-3	CASSLGGQDYYGYTF
TRBV7-8	CASSREGQGYSPLHF
TRBV3-1/TRBV3-2	CASSPLGGLNTEAFF
TRBV6-5	CASVQGYGNTIYF
TRBV18	CASSPGQGRDEKLFF
TRBV18	CASSPPGLGYGYTF
TRBV18	CASSRISGGAQDNEQFF
TRBV9	CASSPRDRGQSEQFF
TRBV7-9	CASSLEDWADSNQPQHF
TRBV15	CATSPAGGTGYGYTF
TRBV5-1	CASSLVGRGMNEQFF
TRBV18	CASSPITTGTHNEQFF
TRBV7-2	CASSFRTPEETQYF
TRBV19	CASSSQGGYGYTF
TRBV5-1	CASSLQRGAYEQYF
TRBV7-2	CASSLQGGVHEQYF
TRBV19	CASSIQGTASPLHF
TRBV12-3/TRBV12-4	CASSFSYNEQFF
TRBV19	CASSVGQASGNTIYF
TRBV5-4	CASSSGGGAYEQYF
TRBV19	CASSTGLASYEQYF
TRBV7-9	CASSHPPGMETQYF
TRBV3-1/TRBV3-2	CASSQDRTSGSFSYNEQFF
TRBV27	CASSFYSGRTANTGELFF
TRBV3-1/TRBV3-2	CASSQGPYGYTF
TRBV7-2	CASSPPKGATEAFF
TRBV7-9	CASSSPSDRGLETQYF
TRBV10-2	CASSDQRGPRLMNTEAFF
TRBV6-4	CASSDSTADGYTF